This T cell receptor (beta chain) emerged from a study of blood T cells in healthy people across ages. The study's findings and limits: More naive CD4+ cells and higher diversity marked long-lived donors relative to aged donors.

Primers used in a second PCR of about 6 to 12 cycles were a sample-barcoded 5' primer and a J-beta primer mix. TCRdb re-called the 5' RACE reads with MiXCR, one entry per CDR3 protein. Here the sample spans 800,000 or so distinct CDR3 sequences, less than 60% being singletons. In terms of origin and age, donors were healthy Caucasian individuals from Russia aged roughly 6 to 95. Trimming at V came to 5 bases and at J to 5 bases, leaving 14 bases not matched to a gene. The germline V gene has CDR1 MNHEY and CDR2 SVGEGT. The CDR3 contains 17 residues. There are a few counts of this clonotype. The antigen is not known.

Sequenced material: blood. This TCR was sampled from a man older than 75 in good health. The chain recombines TRBV6-2 or TRBV6-3 with TRBJ2-5, with 10 bases that match TRBD1. CDR3 amino acids: CASSLLPLTGGLETQYF. The CDR3 region has the DNA TGTGCCAGCAGTCTTTTGCCTCTGACAGGGGGCTTGGAGACCCAGTACTTC.